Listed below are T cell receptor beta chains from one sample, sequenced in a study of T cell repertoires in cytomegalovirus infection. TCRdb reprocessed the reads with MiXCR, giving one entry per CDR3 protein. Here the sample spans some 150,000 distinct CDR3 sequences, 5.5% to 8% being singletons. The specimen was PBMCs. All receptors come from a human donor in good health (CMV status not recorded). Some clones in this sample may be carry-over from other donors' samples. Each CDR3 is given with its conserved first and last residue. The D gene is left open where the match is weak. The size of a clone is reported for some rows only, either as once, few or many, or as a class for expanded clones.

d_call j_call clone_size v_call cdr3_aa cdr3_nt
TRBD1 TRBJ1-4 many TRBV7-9 CASSRATGTAVEKLFF TGTGCCAGCAGCCGAGCAACCGGGACAGCTGTTGAAAAACTGTTTTTT
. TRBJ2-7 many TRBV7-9 CASSPRGLTAYEQYF TGTGCCAGCAGCCCCCGCGGGCTGACGGCATACGAGCAGTACTTC
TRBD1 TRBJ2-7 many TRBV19 CASSGQGWYEQYF TGTGCCAGTAGTGGACAGGGGTGGTACGAGCAGTACTTC
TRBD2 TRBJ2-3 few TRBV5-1 CASDPRSSGGTDTQYF TGCGCCAGTGATCCACGGAGTAGCGGGGGAACAGATACGCAGTATTTT
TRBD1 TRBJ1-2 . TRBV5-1 CASSGEGAWYGYTF TGCGCCAGCAGCGGTGAGGGGGCTTGGTATGGCTACACCTTC
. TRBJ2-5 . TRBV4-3 CASSQDRFQETQYF TGCGCCAGCAGCCAAGATAGGTTCCAAGAGACCCAGTACTTC
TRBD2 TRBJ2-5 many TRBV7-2 CASSRSGGAAQETQYF TGTGCCAGCTCAAGGAGCGGGGGAGCTGCTCAAGAGACCCAGTACTTC
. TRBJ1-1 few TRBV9 CASSVASQAWEAFF TGTGCCAGCAGCGTAGCGTCTCAGGCCTGGGAAGCTTTCTTT
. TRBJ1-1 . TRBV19 CASSIVGEAEAFF TGTGCCAGTAGTATAGTCGGCGAGGCTGAAGCTTTCTTT
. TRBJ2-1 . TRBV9 CASSATRGAQETQFF TGTGCCAGCAGCGCGACCCGGGGCGCACAAGAGACCCAGTTCTTC
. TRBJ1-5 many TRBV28 CASSLGAANQPQHF TGTGCCAGCAGTTTAGGGGCAGCCAATCAGCCCCAGCATTTT
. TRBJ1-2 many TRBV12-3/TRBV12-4 CASSFGHPVYGYTF TGTGCCAGCAGTTTCGGGCACCCGGTTTATGGCTACACCTTC
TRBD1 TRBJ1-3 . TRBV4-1 CASSQDQTGGFGNTIYF TGCGCCAGCAGCCAAGACCAAACAGGGGGCTTTGGAAACACCATATATTTT
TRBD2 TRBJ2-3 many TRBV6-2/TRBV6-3 CASSSTRVTSGEKDTQYF TGTGCCAGCAGTTCCACTAGGGTGACTAGCGGGGAGAAAGATACGCAGTATTTT
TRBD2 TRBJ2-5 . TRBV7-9 CASSFQPGGGETQYF TGTGCCAGCAGCTTCCAACCGGGGGGGGGTGAGACCCAGTACTTC
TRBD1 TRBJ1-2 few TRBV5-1 CASSSTGEDYGYTF TGCGCCAGCAGCTCAACAGGGGAGGACTATGGCTACACCTTC
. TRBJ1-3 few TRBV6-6 CASRGGPSLGNTIYF TGTGCCAGCAGGGGGGGACCCTCTCTCGGAAACACCATATATTTT